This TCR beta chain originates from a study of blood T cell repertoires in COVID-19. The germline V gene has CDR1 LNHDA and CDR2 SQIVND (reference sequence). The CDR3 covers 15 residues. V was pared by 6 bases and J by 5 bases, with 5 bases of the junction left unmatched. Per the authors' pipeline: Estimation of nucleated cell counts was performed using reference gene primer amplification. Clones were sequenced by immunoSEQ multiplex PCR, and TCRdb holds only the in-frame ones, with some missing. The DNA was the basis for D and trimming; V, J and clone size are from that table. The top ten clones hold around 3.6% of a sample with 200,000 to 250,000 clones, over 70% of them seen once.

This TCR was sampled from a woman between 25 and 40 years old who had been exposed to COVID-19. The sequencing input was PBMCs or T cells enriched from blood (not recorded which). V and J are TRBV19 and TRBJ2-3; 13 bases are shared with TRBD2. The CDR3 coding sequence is TGTGCCAGTAGAACTAGCGGGAGGGCTGAAGATACGCAGTATTTT. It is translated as CASRTSGRAEDTQYF.